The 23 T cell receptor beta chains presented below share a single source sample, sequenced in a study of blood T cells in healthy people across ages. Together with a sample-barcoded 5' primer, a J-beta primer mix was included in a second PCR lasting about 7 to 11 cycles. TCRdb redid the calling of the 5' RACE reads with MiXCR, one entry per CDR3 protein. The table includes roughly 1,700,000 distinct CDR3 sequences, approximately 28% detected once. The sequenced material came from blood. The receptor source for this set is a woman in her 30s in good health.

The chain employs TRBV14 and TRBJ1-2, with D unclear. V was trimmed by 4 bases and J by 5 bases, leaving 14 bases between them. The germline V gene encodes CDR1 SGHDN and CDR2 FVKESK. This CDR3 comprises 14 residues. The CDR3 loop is CASSPRRSGYGYTF. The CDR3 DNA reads TGTGCCAGCAGCCCCCGGCGAAGTGGGTATGGCTACACCTTC.

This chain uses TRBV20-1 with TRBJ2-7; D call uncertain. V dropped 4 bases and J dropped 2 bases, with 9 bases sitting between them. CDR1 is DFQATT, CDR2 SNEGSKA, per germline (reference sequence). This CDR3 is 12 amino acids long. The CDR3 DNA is TGCAGTGCTACGACGGCTACCTACGAGCAGTACTTC. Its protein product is CSATTATYEQYF.

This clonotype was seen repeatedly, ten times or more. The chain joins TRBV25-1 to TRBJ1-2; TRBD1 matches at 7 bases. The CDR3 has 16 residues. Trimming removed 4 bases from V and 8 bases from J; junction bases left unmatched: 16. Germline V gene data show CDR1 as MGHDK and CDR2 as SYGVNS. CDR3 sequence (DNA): TGTGCCAGCAGTGCCCTATTCGACAGGGAGCTTAGAGGCTACACCTTC. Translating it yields CASSALFDRELRGYTF.

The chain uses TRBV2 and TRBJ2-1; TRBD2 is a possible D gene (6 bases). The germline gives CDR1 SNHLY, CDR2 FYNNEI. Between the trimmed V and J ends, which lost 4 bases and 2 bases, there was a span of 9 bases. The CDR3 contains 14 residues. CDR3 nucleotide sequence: TGTGCCAGCAGTGTACGGGAGCCCTACAATGAGCAGTTCTTC. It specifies CASSVREPYNEQFF.

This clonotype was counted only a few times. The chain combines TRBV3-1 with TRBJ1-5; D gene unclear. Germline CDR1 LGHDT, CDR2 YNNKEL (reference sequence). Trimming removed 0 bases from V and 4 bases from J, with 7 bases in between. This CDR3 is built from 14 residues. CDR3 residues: CASSQEPGNQPQHF. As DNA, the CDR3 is TGTGCCAGCAGCCAAGAACCGGGAAATCAGCCCCAGCATTTT.

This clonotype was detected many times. The CDR3 DNA reads as TGTGCCAGCAGTCCTCAGACAGGGATTTACAATGAGCAGTTCTTC. Translating gives CASSPQTGIYNEQFF. This rearrangement joins TRBV6-5 to TRBJ2-1, with 7 bases fitting TRBD1. The ends lost 5 bases at V and 4 bases at J; junction bases unmatched: 8. Germline CDR1 MNHEY, CDR2 SVGAGI. The CDR3 runs to 15 residues.

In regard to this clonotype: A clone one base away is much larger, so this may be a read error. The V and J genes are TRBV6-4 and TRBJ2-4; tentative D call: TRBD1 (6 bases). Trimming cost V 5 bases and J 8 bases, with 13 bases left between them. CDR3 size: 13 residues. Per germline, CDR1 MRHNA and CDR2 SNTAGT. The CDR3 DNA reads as TGTGCCAGCAGTCGGACAGTGGGTGACATTCAGTACTTC. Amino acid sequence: CASSRTVGDIQYF.

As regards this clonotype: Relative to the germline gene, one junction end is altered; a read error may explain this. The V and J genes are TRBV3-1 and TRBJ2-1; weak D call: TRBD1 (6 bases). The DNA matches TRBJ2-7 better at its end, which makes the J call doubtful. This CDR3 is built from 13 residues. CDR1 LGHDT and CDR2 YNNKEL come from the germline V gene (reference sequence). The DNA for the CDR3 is TGTGCCAGTAGCCAAGGGGGACACAATGAGCAGTACTTC. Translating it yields CASSQGGHNEQYF.

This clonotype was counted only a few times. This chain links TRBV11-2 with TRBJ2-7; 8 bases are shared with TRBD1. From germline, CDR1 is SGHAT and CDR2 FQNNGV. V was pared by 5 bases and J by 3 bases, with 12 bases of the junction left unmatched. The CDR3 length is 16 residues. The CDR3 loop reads CASSQTSRDRNYEQYF. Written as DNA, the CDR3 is TGTGCCAGCAGCCAGACCTCGCGGGACAGGAACTACGAGCAGTACTTC.

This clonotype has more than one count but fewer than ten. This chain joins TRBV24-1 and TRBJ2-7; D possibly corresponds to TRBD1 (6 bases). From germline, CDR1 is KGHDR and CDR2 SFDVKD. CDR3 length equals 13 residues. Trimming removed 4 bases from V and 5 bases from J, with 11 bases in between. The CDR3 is CATSDNWTDEQYF. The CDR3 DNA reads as TGTGCCACCAGTGACAATTGGACAGACGAGCAGTACTTC.

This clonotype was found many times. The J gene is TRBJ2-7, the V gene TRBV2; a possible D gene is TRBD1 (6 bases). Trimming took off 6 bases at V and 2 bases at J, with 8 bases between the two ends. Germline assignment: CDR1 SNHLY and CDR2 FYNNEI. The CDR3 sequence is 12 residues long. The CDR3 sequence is CASSGQTYEQYF. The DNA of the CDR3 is TGTGCCAGCAGCGGACAGACCTACGAGCAGTACTTC.

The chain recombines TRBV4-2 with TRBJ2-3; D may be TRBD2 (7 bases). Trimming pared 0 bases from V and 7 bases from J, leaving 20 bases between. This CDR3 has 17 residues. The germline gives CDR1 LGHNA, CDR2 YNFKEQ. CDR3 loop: CASSQDERRGPINTQYF. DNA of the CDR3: TGTGCCAGCAGCCAAGATGAGCGGCGGGGGCCGATAAATACGCAGTATTTT.

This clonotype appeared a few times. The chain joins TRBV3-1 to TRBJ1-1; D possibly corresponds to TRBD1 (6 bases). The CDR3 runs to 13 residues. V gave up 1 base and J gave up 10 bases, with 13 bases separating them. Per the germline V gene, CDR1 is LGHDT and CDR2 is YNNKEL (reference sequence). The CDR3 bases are TGTGCCAGCAGCCAAGTTAAGGGGGGAGCAGCTTTCTTT. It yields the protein CASSQVKGGAAFF.

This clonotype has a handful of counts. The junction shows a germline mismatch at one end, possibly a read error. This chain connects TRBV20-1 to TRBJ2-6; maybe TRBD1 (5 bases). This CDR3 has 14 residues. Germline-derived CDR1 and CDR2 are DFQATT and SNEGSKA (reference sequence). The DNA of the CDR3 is TGCAGTGCCGAGCCGGAGACTGGGGCCAACGTCCCGACTTTC. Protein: CSAEPETGANVPTF.

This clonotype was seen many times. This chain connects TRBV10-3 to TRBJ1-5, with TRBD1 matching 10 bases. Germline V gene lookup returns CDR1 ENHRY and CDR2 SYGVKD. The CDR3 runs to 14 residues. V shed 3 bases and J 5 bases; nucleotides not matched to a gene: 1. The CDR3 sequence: CAISDGTGDQPQHF. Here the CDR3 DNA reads TGTGCCATCAGTGATGGGACAGGGGATCAGCCCCAGCATTTT.

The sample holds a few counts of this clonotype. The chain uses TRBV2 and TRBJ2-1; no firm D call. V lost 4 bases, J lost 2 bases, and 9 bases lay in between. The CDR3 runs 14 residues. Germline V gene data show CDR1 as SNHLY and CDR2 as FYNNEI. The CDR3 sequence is CASSVSEAYNEQFF. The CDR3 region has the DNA TGTGCCAGCAGTGTATCTGAGGCCTACAATGAGCAGTTCTTC.

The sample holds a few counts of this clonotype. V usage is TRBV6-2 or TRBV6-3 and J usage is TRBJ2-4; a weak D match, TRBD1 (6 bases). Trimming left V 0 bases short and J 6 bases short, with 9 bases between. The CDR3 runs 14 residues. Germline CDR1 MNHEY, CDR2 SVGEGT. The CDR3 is CASSYSDSLNIQYF. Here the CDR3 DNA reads TGTGCCAGCAGTTACTCGGACAGCCTAAACATTCAGTACTTC.

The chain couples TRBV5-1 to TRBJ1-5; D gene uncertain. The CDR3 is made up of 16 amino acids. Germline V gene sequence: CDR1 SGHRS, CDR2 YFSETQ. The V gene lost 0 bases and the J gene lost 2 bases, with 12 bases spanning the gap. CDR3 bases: TGCGCCAGCAGCTTGGGAGAGGGTAATGGCAATCAGCCCCAGCATTTT. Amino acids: CASSLGEGNGNQPQHF.

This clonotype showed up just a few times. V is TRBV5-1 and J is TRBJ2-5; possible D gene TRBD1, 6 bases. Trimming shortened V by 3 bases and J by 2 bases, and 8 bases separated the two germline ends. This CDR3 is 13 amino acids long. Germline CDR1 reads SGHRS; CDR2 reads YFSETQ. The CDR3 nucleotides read TGCGCCAGCAGCTGGACAGAACAAGAGACCCAGTACTTC. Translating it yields CASSWTEQETQYF. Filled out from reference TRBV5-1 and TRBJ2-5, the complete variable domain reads KAGVTQTPRYLIKTRGQQVTLSCSPISGHRSVSWYQQTPGQGLQFLFEYFSETQRNKGNFPGRFSGRQFSNSRSEMNVSTLELGDSALYLCASSWTEQETQYFGPGTRLLVL.

The DNA of the CDR3 is TGTGCCAGCAGCGCGTCTAAGGCGGGATTCAAAAACATTCAGTACTTC. This translates into CASSASKAGFKNIQYF. The chain is built from TRBV7-9 and TRBJ2-4; tentative D call: TRBD2 (6 bases). This CDR3 comprises 16 residues. V shed 5 bases and J shed 3 bases, with 17 bases lying between them. The V gene's germline CDR1 is SEHNR and CDR2 FQNEAQ (reference sequence).

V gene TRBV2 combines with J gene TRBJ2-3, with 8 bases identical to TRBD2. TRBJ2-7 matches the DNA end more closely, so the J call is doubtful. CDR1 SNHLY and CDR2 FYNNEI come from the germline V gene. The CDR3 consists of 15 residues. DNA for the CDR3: TGTGCCAGCAGTGTTGGGACTAGTGGGGGGAACGAGCAGTACGTC. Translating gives CASSVGTSGGNEQYV.

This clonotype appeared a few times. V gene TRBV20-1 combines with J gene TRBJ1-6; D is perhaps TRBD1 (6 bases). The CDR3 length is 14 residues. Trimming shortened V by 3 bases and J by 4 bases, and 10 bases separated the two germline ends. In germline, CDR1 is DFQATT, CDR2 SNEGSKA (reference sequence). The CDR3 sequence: CSASPRGYNSPLHF. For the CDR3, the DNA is TGCAGTGCTAGTCCCAGGGGATATAATTCACCCCTCCACTTT.

The CDR3 reads CASALGRATEAFF. Written as DNA, the CDR3 is TGTGCCAGCGCCCTAGGTAGGGCCACTGAAGCTTTCTTT. The chain uses TRBV11-2 and TRBJ1-1; D not resolved. Germline CDR1 reads SGHAT; CDR2 reads FQNNGV. V was trimmed by 8 bases and J by 4 bases, leaving 14 bases between them. This CDR3 is built from 13 residues.